Listed here are 12 T cell receptor beta chains from one sample, sequenced in a study of blood T cell repertoires in COVID-19. The method was immunoSEQ multiplex PCR; TCRdb's version includes in-frame clones alone and lacks a portion of them. The sample holds about 160,000 clones, roughly 87% seen once. The sample consisted of PBMCs or T cells enriched from blood (not recorded which). The receptor source for this set is a woman aged 50 to 60 who had recovered from COVID-19.

This clone was seen only a few times. This chain joins TRBV6-9 and TRBJ1-5; TRBD1 is a possible D gene (6 bases). The CDR3 sequence is 16 residues long. Germline V CDR1 and CDR2: MNHGY, SVAAGI. Deletions cut 10 bases from V and 0 bases from J, with 19 bases between. The DNA for the CDR3 is TGTGCCACCGTAGCGGGGGCCCCATATAGCAATCAGCCCCAGCATTTT. This codes for CATVAGAPYSNQPQHF.

Written as DNA, the CDR3 is TGTGCCAGTAGTAGCGGGACAGTAGGTGAAAAACTGTTTTTT. Its protein product is CASSSGTVGEKLFF. V gene TRBV19 combines with J gene TRBJ1-4; 7 bases are shared with TRBD1. The CDR3 runs 14 residues. The germline V gene has CDR1 LNHDA and CDR2 SQIVND (reference sequence). Trimming at V came to 4 bases and at J to 7 bases, leaving 6 bases not matched to a gene.

V usage is TRBV5-1 and J usage is TRBJ2-7; 9 nucleotides agree with TRBD1. Germline V gives CDR1 SGHRS, CDR2 YFSETQ. The CDR3 has 14 amino acids. The trim removed 4 bases at V and 4 bases at J, leaving 6 bases unmatched. The CDR3 DNA reads TGCGCCAGCAGCCCGGGACAGGGAATTTACGAGCAGTACTTC. Encoded protein: CASSPGQGIYEQYF.

This chain connects TRBV7-9 to TRBJ1-4; a possible D gene is TRBD1 (5 bases). CDR1 is SEHNR and CDR2 is FQNEAQ in the germline V gene (reference sequence). The CDR3 loop spans 14 amino acids. V lost 6 bases and J 5 bases, leaving 13 bases between the germline ends. The CDR3 here is CASRPGGGNEKLFF. DNA for the CDR3: TGTGCCAGCAGGCCGGGGGGAGGGAATGAAAAACTGTTTTTT.

The chain combines TRBV5-4 with TRBJ1-2, with D perhaps TRBD1 (6 bases). Germline V gene lookup returns CDR1 SGHNT and CDR2 YYREEE (reference sequence). CDR3 size: 13 residues. Trimming pared 4 bases from V and 4 bases from J, leaving 11 bases between. CDR3 bases: TGTGCCAGCAGCCCACCGGACAGCTATGGCTACACCTTC. Protein: CASSPPDSYGYTF.

The chain has TRBV29-1 and TRBJ1-2; 9 bases line up with TRBD1. Trimming at V came to 6 bases and at J to 2 bases, leaving 10 bases not matched to a gene. The CDR3 is 15 residues long. Per the germline V gene, CDR1 is SQVTM and CDR2 is ANQGSEA. The CDR3, as DNA: TGCAGCGTAGCACCCGGGACAGGGTTGAACTATGGCTACACCTTC. The encoded protein is CSVAPGTGLNYGYTF. Full variable domain (remainder filled in from reference TRBV29-1 and TRBJ1-2): SAVISQKPSRDICQRGTSLTIQCQVDSQVTMMFWYRQQPGQSLTLIATANQGSEATYESGFVIDKFPISRPNLTFSTLTVSNMSPEDSSIYLCSVAPGTGLNYGYTFGSGTRLTVV.

V and J are TRBV5-6 and TRBJ2-1; TRBD2 agrees at 12 bases. This CDR3 has 15 residues. Trimming cost V 4 bases and J 4 bases; bases outside gene matches: 3. Germline V gives CDR1 SGHDT, CDR2 YYEEEE. CDR3 nucleotides: TGTGCCAGCAGCCTAGCGGGAGGGGCTTACAATGAGCAGTTCTTC. The encoded protein is CASSLAGGAYNEQFF.

CDR3 bases: TGCGCCACCAAAGACAGTAACACCGGGGAGCTGTTTTTT. Translating gives CATKDSNTGELFF. V gene TRBV10-1 combines with J gene TRBJ2-2; a weak D match, TRBD1 (5 bases). Germline CDR1 is WNHNN and CDR2 is SYGVQD (reference sequence). Trimming took 10 bases from V and 2 from J, leaving 11 bases between them. The CDR3 totals 13 residues.

The rearrangement uses TRBV11-3 and TRBJ2-1; 7 nucleotides agree with TRBD1. Per germline, CDR1 SGHNT and CDR2 YENEEA. The length of the CDR3 is 16 residues. J was trimmed by 2 bases and V by 5 bases; bases with no gene match: 9. CDR3 loop: CASSHPQGVTYNEQFF. CDR3 DNA sequence: TGTGCCAGCAGCCACCCGCAGGGGGTCACCTACAATGAGCAGTTCTTC.

The DNA of the CDR3 is TGTGCCAGCAGTATACAACGGCCAGGGGGCCAAGAGACCCAGTACTTC. Amino acids: CASSIQRPGGQETQYF. The V gene is TRBV27, the J gene TRBJ2-5; 7 positions agree with TRBD1. The J segment lost 1 base and the V segment lost 5 bases, leaving 10 bases of the junction unmatched. The CDR3 extends over 16 amino acids. Per the germline V gene, CDR1 is MNHEY and CDR2 is SMNVEV (reference sequence).

The genes are TRBV6-5 and TRBJ1-4, with D perhaps TRBD1 (5 bases). This CDR3 comprises 12 residues. The germline CDR1 and CDR2 sequences are MNHEY and SVGAGI. CDR3 region: CGGGEPNEKLFF. CDR3 bases: TGTGGGGGCGGGGAGCCTAATGAAAAACTGTTTTTT.

The chain is built from TRBV27 and TRBJ1-1; perhaps TRBD1 as D (5 bases). V gave up 0 bases and J gave up 4 bases, with 15 bases separating them. Per the germline V gene, CDR1 is MNHEY and CDR2 is SMNVEV (reference sequence). The CDR3 consists of 16 residues. DNA for the CDR3: TGTGCCAGCAGTTTATCACTGATCGGGGGTAGCACTGAAGCTTTCTTT. Encoded protein: CASSLSLIGGSTEAFF.